Sequencing of this T cell receptor beta chain was carried out in a study of Graves' ophthalmopathy and Graves' hyperthyroidism. There are many counts of this clonotype. As the template, RNA transcripts were used to amplify TCR beta CDR3 regions. Scientists carried out first-round RT-PCR using HTBI primers and then a second-round multiplex PCR. In TCRdb, the multiplex PCR reads were re-called with MiXCR into one record per CDR3 protein. The sample lists some 350,000 distinct CDR3 sequences, 17% occurring once. This CDR3 comprises 18 residues. With V trimmed by 7 bases and J by 2 bases, 17 bases remained unmatched. The germline gives CDR1 SNHLY, CDR2 FYNNEI.

This TCR was recovered from an adult woman with stable Graves' hyperthyroidism. The rearrangement links TRBV2 to TRBJ2-5; 9 nucleotides align to TRBD2. The sequenced material came from peripheral blood. The DNA for the CDR3 is TGTGCCAGCAAGAAGGCGGGAGGGCTTTACGACCGGCAAGAGACCCAGTACTTC. Amino acid sequence: CASKKAGGLYDRQETQYF.